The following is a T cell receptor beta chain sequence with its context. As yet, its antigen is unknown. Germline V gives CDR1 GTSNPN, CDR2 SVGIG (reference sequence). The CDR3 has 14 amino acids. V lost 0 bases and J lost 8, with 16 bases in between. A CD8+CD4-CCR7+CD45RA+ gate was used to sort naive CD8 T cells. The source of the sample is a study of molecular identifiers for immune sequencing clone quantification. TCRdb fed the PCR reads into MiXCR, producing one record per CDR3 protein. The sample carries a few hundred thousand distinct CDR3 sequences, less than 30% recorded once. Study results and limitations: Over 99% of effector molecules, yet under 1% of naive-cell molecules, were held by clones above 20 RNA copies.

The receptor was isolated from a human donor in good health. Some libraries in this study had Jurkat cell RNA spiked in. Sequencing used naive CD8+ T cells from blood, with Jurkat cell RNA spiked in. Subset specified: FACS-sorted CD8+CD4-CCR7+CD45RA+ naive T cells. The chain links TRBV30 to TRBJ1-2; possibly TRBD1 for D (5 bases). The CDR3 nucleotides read TGTGCCTGGAGTGTACGTCCAGGGTGGTACGGCTACACCTTC. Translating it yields CAWSVRPGWYGYTF. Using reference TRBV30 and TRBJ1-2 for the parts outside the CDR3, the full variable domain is SQTIHQWPATLVQPVGSPLSLECTVEGTSNPNLYWYRQAAGRGLQLLFYSVGIGQISSEVPQNLSASRPQDRQFILSSKKLLLSDSGFYLCAWSVRPGWYGYTFGSGTRLTVV.